Shown below are 9 T cell receptor beta chains from a single sample sequenced in a study of cytomegalovirus exposure and HLA in healthy donors. The PCR contained 60 Vbeta and 13 Jbeta primers. Profiled with immunoSEQ multiplex PCR; TCRdb holds only in-frame clones, not every one. The table lists about 130,000 clones, approximately 80% of them singletons. Sequencing was carried out using PBMCs. Receptors originate from a man aged 45-65 years in good health and CMV-seronegative.

This clone has a single count. The rearrangement joins TRBV5-4 to TRBJ1-2; 8 bases fit TRBD1. Unmatched junction bases numbered 6, after V lost 0 bases and J lost 8 bases. This CDR3 is 14 amino acids long. The germline gives CDR1 SGHNT, CDR2 YYREEE (reference sequence). The CDR3 coding sequence is TGTGCCAGCAGCTTGGTGGGACAGGTTAAAGGCTACACCTTC. It is translated as CASSLVGQVKGYTF.

The V call is TRBV2, the J call TRBJ2-7; weak D call: TRBD2 (7 bases). With 4 bases removed from V and 10 bases from J, the gap between germline ends came to 14 bases. This CDR3 region has 12 residues. CDR1 and CDR2 from the germline V gene are SNHLY and FYNNEI. CDR3 DNA sequence: TGTGCCAGCAGTGGGGGGCGGGGGCTACAGTACTTC. This translates into CASSGGRGLQYF.

The chain employs TRBV2 and TRBJ1-1; perhaps TRBD1 as D (5 bases). V lost 1 base and J 6 bases, leaving 15 bases between the germline ends. From germline, CDR1 is SNHLY and CDR2 FYNNEI. This CDR3 is 15 amino acids long. The CDR3 DNA is TGTGCCAGCAGTGAAGATCAGTATACAGGCGCTGAAGCTTTCTTT. Translated, it gives CASSEDQYTGAEAFF.

The rearrangement uses TRBV19 and TRBJ2-1; 10 nucleotides agree with TRBD1. CDR1 and CDR2 from the germline V gene are LNHDA and SQIVND (reference sequence). The CDR3 consists of 15 residues. The J segment lost 9 bases and the V segment lost 6 bases, leaving 11 bases of the junction unmatched. DNA of the CDR3: TGTGCCAGTAGAGGGGACAGGGGATGGGTTAGTGAGCAGTTCTTC. Encoded protein: CASRGDRGWVSEQFF.

The chain employs TRBV30 and TRBJ2-7, with TRBD1 matching over 7 bases. This CDR3 contains 12 residues. V lost 5 bases and J lost 2; bases outside the gene matches: 3. The germline V gene encodes CDR1 GTSNPN and CDR2 SVGIG (reference sequence). The CDR3 loop is CAWDRDAYEQYF. The CDR3 DNA is TGTGCCTGGGACAGGGACGCCTACGAGCAGTACTTC. Variable domain in full (rest from reference TRBV30 and TRBJ2-7): SQTIHQWPATLVQPVGSPLSLECTVEGTSNPNLYWYRQAAGRGLQLLFYSVGIGQISSEVPQNLSASRPQDRQFILSSKKLLLSDSGFYLCAWDRDAYEQYFGPGTRLTVT.

The chain employs TRBV23-1 and TRBJ2-2; 7 positions agree with TRBD1. TRBV23-1 is placed among ORFs of uncertain function. Losses at the gene ends were 6 bases for V and 2 bases for J; bases not matched to a gene: 15. CDR3 size: 18 residues. This CDR3 is CASSRQSLGTDNTGELFF. DNA for the CDR3: TGCGCCAGCAGCCGTCAATCGCTCGGGACAGACAACACCGGGGAGCTGTTTTTT.

The V gene is TRBV29-1, the J gene TRBJ2-2; D is perhaps TRBD2 (5 bases). The V and J ends lost 5 bases and 5 bases respectively, with 15 bases between them. CDR3 length: 14 residues. The V gene's germline CDR1 is SQVTM and CDR2 ANQGSEA. The DNA for the CDR3 is TGCAGCGTTCTGACTCAGGAGGTTACCGGGGAGCTGTTTTTT. Translating it yields CSVLTQEVTGELFF.

The genes are TRBV18 and TRBJ2-1; 10 bases agree with TRBD2. The germline V gene encodes CDR1 KGHSH and CDR2 LQKENI. The CDR3 sequence is 15 residues long. Trimming took 5 bases from V and 4 from J; bases not matched to a gene: 5. The CDR3 protein is CASSDTSGVYNEQFF. The DNA of the CDR3 is TGTGCCAGCTCAGATACTAGCGGGGTATACAATGAGCAGTTCTTC.

The gene calls are TRBV10-2 and TRBJ2-7; D may be TRBD1 (5 bases). With 8 bases removed from V and 0 bases from J, the gap between germline ends came to 11 bases. The CDR3 loop spans 13 amino acids. CDR1 is WSHSY, CDR2 SAAADI, per germline. CDR3 in amino acids: CASRQGSSYEQYF. For the CDR3, the DNA is TGCGCCAGCCGTCAGGGAAGCTCCTACGAGCAGTACTTC.